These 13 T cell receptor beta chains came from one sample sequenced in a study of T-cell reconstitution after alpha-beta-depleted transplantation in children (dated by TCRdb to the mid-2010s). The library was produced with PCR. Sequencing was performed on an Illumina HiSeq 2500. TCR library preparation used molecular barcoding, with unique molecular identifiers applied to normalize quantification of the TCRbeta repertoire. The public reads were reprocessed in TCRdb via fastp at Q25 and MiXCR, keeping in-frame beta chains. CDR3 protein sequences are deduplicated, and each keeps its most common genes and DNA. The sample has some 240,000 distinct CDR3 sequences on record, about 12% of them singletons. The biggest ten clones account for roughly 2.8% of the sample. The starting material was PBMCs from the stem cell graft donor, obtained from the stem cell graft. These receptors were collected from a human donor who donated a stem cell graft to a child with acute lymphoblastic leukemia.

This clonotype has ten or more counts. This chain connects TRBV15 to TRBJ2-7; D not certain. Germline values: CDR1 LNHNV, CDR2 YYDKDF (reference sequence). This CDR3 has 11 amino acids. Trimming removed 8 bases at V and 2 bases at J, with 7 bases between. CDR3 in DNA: TGTGCCACCTACCAAGCCTACGAGCAGTACTTC. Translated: CATYQAYEQYF.

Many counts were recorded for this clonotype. CDR3 protein: CSVAGFANTGELFF. CDR3 in DNA: TGCAGCGTTGCGGGTTTCGCGAACACCGGGGAGCTGTTTTTT. This chain uses TRBV29-1 with TRBJ2-2, with D uncertain. CDR1 and CDR2 (germline): SQVTM, ANQGSEA. The CDR3 contains 14 residues. V was clipped by 4 bases and J by 0 bases, with 9 bases between them.

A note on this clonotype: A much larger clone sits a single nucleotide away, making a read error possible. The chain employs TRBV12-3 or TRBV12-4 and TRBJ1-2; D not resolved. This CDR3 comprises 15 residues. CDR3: CASGGSASSNYDYTF. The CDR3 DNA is TGTGCCAGCGGTGGCAGTGCCTCCTCAAACTATGACTACACCTTC.

In DNA form, the CDR3 reads TGTGCCAGCAGCTCATCCCCGACAGGCGGCTACACCGGGGAGCTGTTTTTT. This encodes CASSSSPTGGYTGELFF. The chain couples TRBV7-9 to TRBJ2-2; D is perhaps TRBD1 (6 bases). Germline values: CDR1 SEHNR, CDR2 FQNEAQ (reference sequence). CDR3 size: 17 residues. Deletions cut 4 bases from V and 3 bases from J, with 18 bases between.

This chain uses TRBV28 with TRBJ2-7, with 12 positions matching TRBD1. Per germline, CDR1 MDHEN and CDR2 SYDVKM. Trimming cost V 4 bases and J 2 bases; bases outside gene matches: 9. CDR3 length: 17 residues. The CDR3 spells CASSSLKGTGGPYEQYF. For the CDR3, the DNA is TGTGCCAGCAGTTCTCTTAAAGGGACAGGGGGCCCCTACGAGCAGTACTTC.

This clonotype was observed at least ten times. CDR3 coding DNA: TGTGCCAGCAGCTCTGGGACAGGGAGCTCTGGGGCCAACGTCCTGACTTTC. As protein: CASSSGTGSSGANVLTF. V usage is TRBV5-6 and J usage is TRBJ2-6; 9 bases match TRBD1. The CDR3 runs 17 residues. V was clipped by 3 bases and J by 0 bases; unmatched bases: 4. CDR1 is SGHDT, CDR2 YYEEEE, per germline.

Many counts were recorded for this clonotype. As DNA, the CDR3 is TGTGCCAGCAGTTTATCCTGGACTAGCGGGACCGAGACCCAGTACTTC. This sequence encodes CASSLSWTSGTETQYF. The rearrangement uses TRBV27 and TRBJ2-5; 12 bases are a match to TRBD2. This CDR3 has 16 residues. Germline CDR1 reads MNHEY; CDR2 reads SMNVEV (reference sequence). V dropped 0 bases and J dropped 5; count of bases not matched to a gene: 4.

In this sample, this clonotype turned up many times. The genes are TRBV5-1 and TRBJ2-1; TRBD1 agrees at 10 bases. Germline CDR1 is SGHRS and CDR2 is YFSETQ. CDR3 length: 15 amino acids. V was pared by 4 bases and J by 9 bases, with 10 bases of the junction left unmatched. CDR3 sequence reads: CASSRSRDRGFEQFF. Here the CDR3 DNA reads TGCGCCAGCAGCAGAAGCCGGGACAGGGGATTTGAGCAGTTCTTC.

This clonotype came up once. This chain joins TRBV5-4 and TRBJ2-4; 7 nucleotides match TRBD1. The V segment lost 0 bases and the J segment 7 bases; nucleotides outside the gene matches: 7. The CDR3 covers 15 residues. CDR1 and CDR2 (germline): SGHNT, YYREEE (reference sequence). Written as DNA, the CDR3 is TGTGCCAGCAGCTTGGAGGGGGCGCGAGGGAACATTCAGTACTTC. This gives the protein CASSLEGARGNIQYF.

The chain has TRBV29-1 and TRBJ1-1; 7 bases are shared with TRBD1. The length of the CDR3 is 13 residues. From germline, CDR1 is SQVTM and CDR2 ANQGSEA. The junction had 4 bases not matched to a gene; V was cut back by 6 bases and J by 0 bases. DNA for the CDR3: TGCAGCGTCCCGGGACAGCTGAACACTGAAGCTTTCTTT. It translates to CSVPGQLNTEAFF.

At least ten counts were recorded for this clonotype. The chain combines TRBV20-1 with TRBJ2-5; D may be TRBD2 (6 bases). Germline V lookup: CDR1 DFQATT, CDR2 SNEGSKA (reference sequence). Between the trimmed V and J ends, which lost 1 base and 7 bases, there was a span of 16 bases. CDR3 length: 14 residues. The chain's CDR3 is CSARGRREWGTQYF. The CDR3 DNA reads TGCAGTGCTAGAGGGAGGAGGGAGTGGGGGACCCAGTACTTC.

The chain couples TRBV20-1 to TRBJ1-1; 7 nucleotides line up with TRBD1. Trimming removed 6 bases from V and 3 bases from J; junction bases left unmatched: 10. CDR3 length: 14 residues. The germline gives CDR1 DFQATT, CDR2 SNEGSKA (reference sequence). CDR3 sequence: CSATIGGADTEAFF. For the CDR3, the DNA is TGCAGTGCCACTATAGGGGGCGCGGACACTGAAGCTTTCTTT.

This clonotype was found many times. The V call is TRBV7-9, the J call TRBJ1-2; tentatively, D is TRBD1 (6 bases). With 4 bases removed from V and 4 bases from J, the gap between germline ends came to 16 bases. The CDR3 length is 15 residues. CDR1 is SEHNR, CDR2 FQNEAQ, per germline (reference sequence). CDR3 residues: CASSSSGVWVYGYTF. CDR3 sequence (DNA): TGTGCCAGCAGCTCCTCAGGGGTCTGGGTCTATGGCTACACCTTC.